This T cell receptor beta chain emerged from a study of Ad26.COV2.S vaccination and SARS-CoV-2 variants. The table came from immunoSEQ multiplex PCR; TCRdb's copy has only in-frame clones and leaves some out. The sample has about 680,000 clones, 89% seen once. V shed 8 bases and J shed 1 base, with 14 bases lying between them. This CDR3 is built from 14 residues. The V gene's germline CDR1 is MNHEY and CDR2 SVGAGI. Treatment of the sample: some 19 received Ad26.COV2.S at low or high dose, single or two shots; a few received placebo; per-sample allocation not given. The samples date from day 63 after the first vaccine or placebo injection.

The starting material was peripheral blood, obtained in a trial of Ad26.COV2.S vaccine versus placebo. The chain is built from TRBV6-5 and TRBJ1-2; the D gene is possibly TRBD1 (5 bases). This sequence originates from a person aged 18-60 years who received the Ad26.COV2.S COVID-19 vaccine or a placebo. As DNA, the CDR3 is TGTGCCAGCTTCCGCACTGGGGGTAACTATGGCTACACCTTC. Its translation is CASFRTGGNYGYTF.